The 12 T cell receptor beta chains given below trace back to one sample, sequenced in a study of beta chain features in type 1 diabetes. Every isolated RNA sample was fully reverse transcribed, so sequencing captured expressed TCRB transcripts. Method: immunoSEQ multiplex PCR; TCRdb's copy keeps in-frame clones and lacks some. This sample has 150,000 to 190,000 clones, with approximately 10% found just once. The sample consisted of central memory CD4+ T cells from blood. These TCRs come from a man between 18 and 35 years old in good health.

The V and J genes are TRBV4-3 and TRBJ1-6; TRBD1 is a possible D gene (5 bases). The ends were cut back, 1 base at V and 7 bases at J, with 14 bases in the middle. The germline V gene has CDR1 LGHNA and CDR2 YSLEER. The CDR3 consists of 16 residues. Here the CDR3 DNA reads TGCGCCAGCAGCCAAGTGGGCGGCGGGGCGAATTCACCCCTCCACTTT. Amino acid sequence: CASSQVGGGANSPLHF.

This clone was seen a few times. The V gene is TRBV7-2, the J gene TRBJ2-7, with TRBD2 identical over 7 bases. Losses at the gene ends were 5 bases for V and 7 bases for J; bases not matched to a gene: 11. CDR1 SGHTA and CDR2 FQGNSA come from the germline V gene. The CDR3 consists of 14 residues. CDR3 nucleotides: TGTGCCAGCAGCGCAGCGGGGTCACATCTGGAGCAGTACTTC. Protein sequence: CASSAAGSHLEQYF.

V usage is TRBV5-4 and J usage is TRBJ2-3, with D perhaps assigned TRBD1 or TRBD2 (5 bases each). V shed 2 bases and J shed 3 bases, with 10 bases lying between them. Germline loops: CDR1 SGHNT, CDR2 YYREEE (reference sequence). The CDR3 is 14 residues long. DNA of the CDR3: TGTGCCAGCAGCTTCAGGGACGGAACAGATACGCAGTATTTT. It specifies CASSFRDGTDTQYF.

This clone has a handful of counts. The sample contains more than one DNA sequence encoding this CDR3. The V gene is TRBV9, the J gene TRBJ2-1; D might be TRBD2 (7 bases). Trimming removed 0 bases at V and 2 bases at J, with 9 bases between. CDR1 SGDLS and CDR2 YYNGEE come from the germline V gene. This CDR3 is 15 amino acids long. This CDR3 reads CASSVGGGAYNEQFF. The CDR3, as DNA: TGTGCCAGCAGCGTAGGCGGGGGCGCCTACAATGAGCAGTTCTTC.

The V gene is TRBV6-1, the J gene TRBJ1-2, with 7 bases matching TRBD1. CDR3 length: 12 amino acids. In germline, CDR1 is MNHNS, CDR2 SASEGT. J gave up 5 bases and V 6 bases, and 3 bases lay outside the gene matches. The CDR3 DNA reads as TGTGCCAGCAGGGGGGACAGTTATGGCTACACCTTC. Its protein is CASRGDSYGYTF.

This clone was seen a handful of times. The chain recombines TRBV5-1 with TRBJ1-1; D unresolved. The CDR3 contains 15 residues. CDR1 is SGHRS and CDR2 is YFSETQ in the germline V gene. Trimming shortened V by 0 bases and J by 5 bases, and 14 bases separated the two germline ends. CDR3 nucleotide sequence: TGCGCCAGCAGCTTGGCCAACGGAAGAGGGACTGAAGCTTTCTTT. Translation: CASSLANGRGTEAFF. The whole variable domain, remainder taken from reference TRBV5-1 and TRBJ1-1, is KAGVTQTPRYLIKTRGQQVTLSCSPISGHRSVSWYQQTPGQGLQFLFEYFSETQRNKGNFPGRFSGRQFSNSRSEMNVSTLELGDSALYLCASSLANGRGTEAFFGQGTRLTVV.

The rearrangement uses TRBV5-4 and TRBJ1-1, with D possibly TRBD1 on 5 matching bases. This CDR3 is 15 amino acids long. Germline CDR1 reads SGHNT; CDR2 reads YYREEE (reference sequence). Trimming took off 0 bases at V and 4 bases at J, with 13 bases between the two ends. CDR3 DNA: TGTGCCAGCAGCTTGGCCGGTAGGGGATTCACTGAAGCTTTCTTT. Protein product: CASSLAGRGFTEAFF.

This clone was seen a few times. The gene calls are TRBV28 and TRBJ2-7; no definite D call. Germline values: CDR1 MDHEN, CDR2 SYDVKM. The CDR3 is 13 residues long. With 6 bases removed from V and 2 bases from J, the gap between germline ends came to 11 bases. The CDR3 spells CASSVVPTYEQYF. The CDR3, as DNA: TGTGCCAGCAGCGTGGTTCCCACCTACGAGCAGTACTTC.

This clone has more than one count but fewer than ten. The gene calls are TRBV11-1 and TRBJ2-5, with TRBD2 as a possible D gene (6 bases). The germline CDR1 and CDR2 sequences are SGHAT and FQDESV (reference sequence). This CDR3 region has 13 residues. V dropped 5 bases and J dropped 5 bases, with 12 bases sitting between them. Here the CDR3 reads CASSAGLQETQYF. The CDR3 DNA is TGTGCCAGCAGCGCCGGACTACAGGAGACCCAGTACTTC.

The chain couples TRBV6-5 to TRBJ1-4; the D is unclear. The germline gives CDR1 MNHEY, CDR2 SVGAGI. The CDR3 totals 15 residues. V lost 5 bases and J 8 bases, leaving 18 bases between the germline ends. The CDR3 reads CASSQRPPPLEKLFF. Here the CDR3 DNA reads TGTGCCAGCAGTCAGAGACCTCCCCCCCTAGAAAAACTGTTTTTT.

This clone was detected a few times. V usage is TRBV23-1 and J usage is TRBJ1-2; D call uncertain. TRBV23-1 is an ORF, with its function uncertain. The CDR3 has 11 residues. Trimming shortened V by 2 bases and J by 9 bases, and 7 bases separated the two germline ends. The CDR3 nucleotides are TGCGCCAGCAGTCAACCCTCTTGCTACACCTTC. This gives the protein CASSQPSCYTF.

This clone has more than one count but fewer than ten. A junction boundary mismatches the germline segment, possibly from a read error. This rearrangement joins TRBV7-7 to TRBJ2-2; 12 bases match TRBD1. The CDR3 contains 17 residues. Germline CDR1 reads SSHAT; CDR2 reads FNYEAQ (reference sequence). CDR3 region: CASSPGQGARGTGELFF. CDR3 coding DNA: TGTGCTAGCAGCCCGGGACAGGGGGCGCGGGGCACCGGGGAGCTGTTTTTT. Based on the CDR3 plus reference TRBV7-7 and TRBJ2-2, the full variable domain is GAGVSQSPRYKVTKRGQDVTLRCDPISSHATLYWYQQALGQGPEFLTYFNYEAQPDKSGLPSDRFSAERPEGSISTLTIQRTEQRDSAMYRCASSPGQGARGTGELFFGEGSRLTVL.